This passage covers 26 T cell receptor beta chains from one sample sequenced in a study of shared clonotypes between healthy human individuals. Generated by immunoSEQ multiplex PCR, the TCRdb table keeps only in-frame clones and is missing some. This sample has about 2.3 million clones, with 80% to 95% found just once. The sample taken for sequencing was naive CD4+ T cells from PBMCs. The subset: CD45RA+ positively selected. These receptors all come from a man younger than 35 in good health. Some clones in this sample may be carry-over from other donors' samples.

In regard to this clone: The same CDR3 can be traced to other DNA sequences in this sample. V is TRBV5-1 and J is TRBJ2-6, with no clear D. The CDR3 is made up of 16 amino acids. Trimming left V 0 bases short and J 4 bases short, with 11 bases between. Germline V lookup: CDR1 SGHRS, CDR2 YFSETQ. CDR3 loop: CASSLAPGSGANVLTF. The CDR3, as DNA: TGCGCCAGCAGCTTGGCCCCGGGCTCCGGGGCCAACGTCCTGACTTTC.

V usage is TRBV21-1 and J usage is TRBJ1-4; the table gives TRBD1 as D, unverified against the DNA. TRBV21-1 constitutes a pseudogene. The CDR3 loop spans 15 amino acids. The CDR3 loop is CASSKGDRIREKLFF. For the CDR3, the DNA is TGTGCCAGCAGCAAAGGGGACAGAATAAGGGAAAAACTGTTTTTT.

V gene TRBV5-5 combines with J gene TRBJ1-3; the D is unclear. Trimming removed 1 base from V and 4 bases from J, with 12 bases in between. The CDR3 consists of 15 residues. Per the germline V gene, CDR1 is SGHKS and CDR2 is YYEKEE (reference sequence). The CDR3 here is CASSLFGSSGNTIYF. CDR3 coding DNA: TGTGCCAGCAGCTTGTTTGGCAGTTCAGGAAACACCATATATTTT.

This chain connects TRBV21-1 to TRBJ2-7; the table's D call of TRBD1 was not tested on the DNA. TRBV21-1 is listed as a pseudogene. The CDR3 is 14 amino acids. CDR3 nucleotides: TGTGCCAGCAGCAAAGTTGGCAGGGTACGGGAGCAGTACTTC. This codes for CASSKVGRVREQYF.

J is TRBJ2-7 and V is TRBV27; 9 bases are shared with TRBD2. The CDR3 loop spans 16 amino acids. Germline CDR1 MNHEY, CDR2 SMNVEV (reference sequence). Trimming cost V 4 bases and J 7 bases; bases outside gene matches: 14. As DNA, the CDR3 is TGTGCCAGCAGTTGGGCGCAGGCGGGAGGGGTTAGGGAGCAGTACTTC. This translates into CASSWAQAGGVREQYF.

The chain is built from TRBV28 and TRBJ2-7; TRBD2 is a possible D gene (5 bases). Trimming removed 5 bases at V and 2 bases at J, with 13 bases between. Per germline, CDR1 MDHEN and CDR2 SYDVKM. This CDR3 is built from 14 residues. In DNA, the CDR3 is TGTGCCAGCAGTCCCTGGCCCGGGGCCTACGAGCAGTACTTC. Its translation is CASSPWPGAYEQYF.

This chain uses TRBV6-1 with TRBJ1-3; the D is unclear. Germline CDR1 and CDR2: MNHNS and SASEGT. V gave up 6 bases and J gave up 0 bases, with 9 bases separating them. The CDR3 is made up of 14 amino acids. In DNA form, the CDR3 reads TGTGCCAGCAGGATTCTCGACTCTGGAAACACCATATATTTT. This sequence encodes CASRILDSGNTIYF.

The J gene is TRBJ1-2, the V gene TRBV2; no reliable D call. The CDR3 length is 16 residues. V was trimmed by 4 bases and J by 3 bases, leaving 18 bases between them. The germline gives CDR1 SNHLY, CDR2 FYNNEI. In DNA, the CDR3 is TGTGCCAGCAGTGCGCCCCTCGATCTATCCTACTATGGCTACACCTTC. Its translation: CASSAPLDLSYYGYTF.

This clone has only a few counts. A junction boundary mismatches the germline segment, possibly from a read error. The chain's CDR3 is CAISTGLDEKLFF. In DNA form, the CDR3 reads TGTGCCATCAGCACAGGTTTGGATGAGAAACTGTTTTTT. The chain combines TRBV10-3 with TRBJ1-4; perhaps TRBD1 as D (5 bases). Germline-derived CDR1 and CDR2 are ENHRY and SYGVKD. The CDR3 has 13 residues.

The chain carries TRBV7-9 and TRBJ2-3; 8 bases align to TRBD2. CDR1 and CDR2 (germline): SEHNR, FQNEAQ (reference sequence). The CDR3 spans 18 residues. The ends lost 3 bases at V and 5 bases at J; junction bases unmatched: 16. The CDR3 nucleotides read TGTGCCAGCAGCTTGGTGGTTGGCGGGAGGCTAACTCGAGATACGCAGTATTTT. It codes for CASSLVVGGRLTRDTQYF.

A single count supports this clone. The gene calls are TRBV4-2 and TRBJ2-6; no reliable D call. This CDR3 is 13 amino acids long. V lost 6 bases and J lost 0, with 3 bases in between. Germline V gives CDR1 LGHNA, CDR2 YNFKEQ. Here the CDR3 reads CASRNSGANVLTF. CDR3 sequence (DNA): TGTGCCAGCAGGAACTCTGGGGCCAACGTCCTGACTTTC.

The chain combines TRBV5-1 with TRBJ1-5, with D uncertain. The length of the CDR3 is 15 residues. Germline values: CDR1 SGHRS, CDR2 YFSETQ. Trimming took 0 bases from V and 4 from J, leaving 11 bases between them. Here the CDR3 DNA reads TGCGCCAGCAGCTTGGAGGGTATAGCAAATCAGCCCCAGCATTTT. This translates into CASSLEGIANQPQHF.

V and J are TRBV7-3 and TRBJ2-3, with 8 nucleotides matching TRBD2. Losses at the gene ends were 5 bases for V and 5 bases for J; bases not matched to a gene: 9. There are 15 residues in the CDR3. The V gene's germline CDR1 is SGHTA and CDR2 FQGTGA. The CDR3 sequence: CASSRSPTSEDTQYF. The DNA for the CDR3 is TGTGCCAGCAGCCGGAGCCCGACTAGCGAAGATACGCAGTATTTT.

This chain joins TRBV5-8 and TRBJ1-5; 7 bases map to TRBD1. V dropped 4 bases and J dropped 2; count of bases not matched to a gene: 12. The CDR3 contains 17 residues. Germline V lookup: CDR1 SGHTS, CDR2 YDEGEE. The DNA for the CDR3 is TGTGCCAGCAGCCCGGCCAGGACAGGAGGTGGCAATCAGCCCCAGCATTTT. Its protein product is CASSPARTGGGNQPQHF.

This clone was seen a single time. The V and J genes are TRBV20-1 and TRBJ2-7; TRBD2 might be the D (5 bases). Germline V gives CDR1 DFQATT, CDR2 SNEGSKA (reference sequence). The V end was cut by 6 bases, the J end by 7 bases, with 13 bases between. The CDR3 is made up of 11 amino acids. CDR3: CSAVGRGEQYF. CDR3 coding DNA: TGCAGTGCCGTGGGGAGAGGGGAGCAGTACTTC.

In regard to this clone: Distinct nucleotide sequences in the sample also encode this CDR3. This rearrangement joins TRBV5-4 to TRBJ2-1; D not certain. The CDR3 consists of 12 residues. CDR1 and CDR2 (germline): SGHNT, YYREEE (reference sequence). V dropped 2 bases and J dropped 9 bases, with 9 bases sitting between them. This CDR3 reads CASSLVGSEQFF. The CDR3 DNA sequence: TGTGCCAGCAGCTTAGTGGGCAGTGAGCAGTTCTTC.

The rearrangement links TRBV6-1 to TRBJ2-7; D perhaps matches TRBD1 (6 bases). Trimming took 7 bases from V and 6 from J, leaving 13 bases between them. CDR1 is MNHNS, CDR2 SASEGT, per germline. The CDR3 covers 12 residues. The CDR3 loop is CASTVTGFEQYF. The CDR3 DNA is TGTGCCAGCACTGTAACAGGGTTCGAGCAGTACTTC.

The V and J genes are TRBV28 and TRBJ1-2; D uncertain. This CDR3 is 13 amino acids long. In germline, CDR1 is MDHEN, CDR2 SYDVKM. V was cut by 1 base and J by 8 bases, with 11 bases left in between. The CDR3 is CASSLSGSLGYTF. In DNA form, the CDR3 reads TGTGCCAGCAGTTTATCGGGATCCCTCGGCTACACCTTC.

This clone occurred a few times. The chain couples TRBV19 to TRBJ1-1; 7 bases are shared with TRBD1. The V and J ends lost 1 base and 5 bases, in that order; junction bases with no gene match: 10. Looked up from germline, CDR1 is LNHDA and CDR2 is SQIVND (reference sequence). CDR3 length: 16 amino acids. CDR3 nucleotides: TGTGCCAGTAGTATAGTTCGCAGACAGGGTAAAACTGAAGCTTTCTTT. It codes for CASSIVRRQGKTEAFF.

This CDR3 is CASSLITNPSYEQYF. The CDR3 nucleotides read TGTGCCAGCAGTTTAATAACCAACCCTTCCTACGAGCAGTACTTC. This chain links TRBV28 with TRBJ2-7; D call uncertain. Looked up from germline, CDR1 is MDHEN and CDR2 is SYDVKM. Trimming shortened V by 2 bases and J by 1 base, and 12 bases separated the two germline ends. The CDR3 has 15 amino acids.

This chain uses TRBV7-8 with TRBJ2-3; TRBD1 aligns across 7 bases. The CDR3 sequence is 12 residues long. Germline V lookup: CDR1 SGHVS, CDR2 FQNEAQ. Losses at the gene ends were 5 bases for V and 8 bases for J; bases not matched to a gene: 4. The CDR3 nucleotides are TGTGCCAGCAGCACAGGGGCGTTTACGCAGTATTTT. It is translated as CASSTGAFTQYF.

The CDR3 here is CASSPTGSQETQYF. In nucleotides, the CDR3 is TGCGCCAGCAGCCCGACCGGGTCCCAAGAGACCCAGTACTTC. The genes are TRBV5-1 and TRBJ2-5; D is unclear. The V end lost 4 bases, the J end lost 1 base, and 11 bases lay between the germline ends. Per germline, CDR1 SGHRS and CDR2 YFSETQ. The length of the CDR3 is 14 residues. The full variable domain, completed using reference TRBV5-1 and TRBJ2-5, is KAGVTQTPRYLIKTRGQQVTLSCSPISGHRSVSWYQQTPGQGLQFLFEYFSETQRNKGNFPGRFSGRQFSNSRSEMNVSTLELGDSALYLCASSPTGSQETQYFGPGTRLLVL.

The V and J genes are TRBV27 and TRBJ2-7, with 11 bases lining up with TRBD2. Trimming at V came to 6 bases and at J to 5 bases, leaving 3 bases not matched to a gene. CDR1 and CDR2 (germline): MNHEY, SMNVEV (reference sequence). This CDR3 spans 13 amino acids. The CDR3 here is CASRTSGNHEQYF. The CDR3 nucleotides are TGTGCCAGCAGGACTAGCGGGAACCACGAGCAGTACTTC.

The rearrangement uses TRBV4-3 and TRBJ1-5, with D perhaps matching TRBD1 (6 bases). This CDR3 has 15 amino acids. Germline-derived CDR1 and CDR2 are LGHNA and YSLEER. V was cut by 0 bases and J by 4 bases, with 10 bases left in between. Written as DNA, the CDR3 is TGCGCCAGCAGCCAAGATACACAGGGAAATCAGCCCCAGCATTTT. Translation gives CASSQDTQGNQPQHF.

In its sample, this clone was seen once. This same CDR3 is encoded by further DNA sequences in the sample. The chain links TRBV7-2 to TRBJ2-7, with TRBD2 matching over 8 bases. The germline gives CDR1 SGHTA, CDR2 FQGNSA. The CDR3 totals 14 residues. The J segment lost 4 bases and the V segment lost 5 bases, leaving 7 bases of the junction unmatched. DNA for the CDR3: TGTGCCAGCAGCCTCAGCGGGAGAGGGTACGAGCAGTACTTC. Translating gives CASSLSGRGYEQYF.

This clone was detected once. This chain uses TRBV28 with TRBJ2-7, with D possibly matching TRBD2 (6 bases). Per the germline V gene, CDR1 is MDHEN and CDR2 is SYDVKM. V was pared by 3 bases and J by 3 bases, with 12 bases between. This CDR3 contains 14 residues. This CDR3 is CASSFAGQDYEQYF. The CDR3 region has the DNA TGTGCCAGCAGTTTTGCGGGGCAGGACTACGAGCAGTACTTC.